A single sample is the source of the 14 T cell receptor beta chains below, sequenced in a study of T-cell reconstitution after alpha-beta-depleted transplantation in children. Preparation of the TCRbeta library was carried out with unique molecular identifiers. TCRdb passed the PCR reads through MiXCR, listing each CDR3 protein once. The repertoire has 190,000 or so distinct CDR3 sequences, roughly 15% of them found once; the top ten carry around 13%. Sequencing used PBMCs from the stem cell graft donor, obtained from the stem cell graft. Receptors originate from a human donor who donated a stem cell graft to a child with acute lymphoblastic leukemia.

CDR3 region: CASSEARGVGGYTF. Written as DNA, the CDR3 is TGTGCCAGCAGTGAGGCCAGGGGAGTGGGTGGCTACACCTTC. This chain uses TRBV25-1 with TRBJ1-2; a possible D gene is TRBD1 (6 bases). The length of the CDR3 is 14 residues. V lost 3 bases to trimming and J lost 7 bases, with 15 bases between them. The germline V gene encodes CDR1 MGHDK and CDR2 SYGVNS.

This clonotype was picked up many times. This chain links TRBV4-1 with TRBJ2-5; 11 bases are shared with TRBD2. This CDR3 contains 17 residues. Germline V CDR1 and CDR2: MGHRA, YSYEKL. V shed 5 bases, J shed 5 bases, and the junction held 13 bases outside the gene matches. The CDR3 DNA reads TGCGCCAGCAGCGTAAGAATGACTAGCGGGATGGGCGAGACCCAGTACTTC. As protein: CASSVRMTSGMGETQYF.

This clonotype was seen at least ten times. The chain has TRBV10-3 and TRBJ2-7; D not certain. Trimming stripped 2 bases from V and 3 bases from J, with 8 bases between. The germline V gene encodes CDR1 ENHRY and CDR2 SYGVKD. The CDR3 sequence is 13 residues long. In nucleotides, the CDR3 is TGTGCCATCAGTGAGGGCAGAAGCTACGAGCAGTACTTC. Protein product: CAISEGRSYEQYF.

On this clonotype: With a much larger clone just one base away, this may be a read error. The V gene is TRBV7-9, the J gene TRBJ2-5; 14 nucleotides line up with TRBD2. Germline CDR1 and CDR2: SEHNR and FQNEAQ (reference sequence). This CDR3 has 16 residues. Trimming cost V 5 bases and J 4 bases; bases outside gene matches: 6. The CDR3 here is CASSRGTSGSSETQYF. The CDR3 bases are TGTGCCAGCAGCCGTGGGACTAGCGGGAGCTCAGAGACCCAGTACTTC.

This chain joins TRBV20-1 and TRBJ2-3, with a weak D call TRBD2 (6 bases). V was clipped by 6 bases and J by 5 bases, with 21 bases between them. CDR1 and CDR2 from the germline V gene are DFQATT and SNEGSKA (reference sequence). The CDR3 covers 15 residues. The CDR3 DNA reads TGCAGTGCGTCGGCTAGCGCACATAGGAGAGATACGCAGTATTTT. It translates to CSASASAHRRDTQYF.

The chain uses TRBV5-4 and TRBJ2-3, with D possibly being TRBD1 or TRBD2 (5 bases each). The length of the CDR3 is 13 residues. Trimming stripped 0 bases from V and 5 bases from J, with 7 bases between. The germline V gene encodes CDR1 SGHNT and CDR2 YYREEE (reference sequence). The chain's CDR3 is CASSLEGRDTQYF. The DNA for the CDR3 is TGTGCCAGCAGCTTGGAGGGGAGAGATACGCAGTATTTT.

There are a few counts of this clonotype. The chain uses TRBV7-9 and TRBJ2-3, with a possible D match to TRBD2 (6 bases). The germline V gene encodes CDR1 SEHNR and CDR2 FQNEAQ (reference sequence). The CDR3 has 16 residues. V lost 0 bases to trimming and J lost 3 bases, with 13 bases between them. The CDR3 nucleotides read TGTGCCAGCAGCTTAGCCGTTACGGGAGCAACAGATACGCAGTATTTT. Translation: CASSLAVTGATDTQYF.

Notes on this clonotype: This may be a read error, as it is one base from a much larger clone. The gene calls are TRBV24-1 and TRBJ2-6; weak D call: TRBD1 (5 bases). The CDR3 is made up of 13 amino acids. From germline, CDR1 is KGHDR and CDR2 SFDVKD. The CDR3 DNA sequence: TGTGCCACCAGAGAATCTGGGGCCAACGGCCTGACTTTC. Translated: CATRESGANGLTF.

This clonotype was seen repeatedly, ten times or more. This chain joins TRBV24-1 and TRBJ2-1; 11 nucleotides align to TRBD2. J was trimmed by 5 bases and V by 6 bases; bases with no gene match: 11. This CDR3 contains 17 residues. CDR1 is KGHDR and CDR2 is SFDVKD in the germline V gene. The CDR3 sequence is CATSHSGRGKSNNEQFF. CDR3 bases: TGTGCCACCAGTCATAGCGGGAGGGGGAAGAGCAACAATGAGCAGTTCTTC.

The rearrangement uses TRBV6-6 and TRBJ2-5, with D perhaps TRBD2 (6 bases). The CDR3 covers 15 residues. V gave up 3 bases and J gave up 2 bases, with 13 bases separating them. CDR1 MNHNY and CDR2 SVGAGI come from the germline V gene (reference sequence). The DNA for the CDR3 is TGTGCCAGCAGTTATAGGCGGGGTATACAAGAGACCCAGTACTTC. Translated, it gives CASSYRRGIQETQYF.

V is TRBV11-2 and J is TRBJ2-1, with TRBD2 as a possible D gene (5 bases). Per germline, CDR1 SGHAT and CDR2 FQNNGV. The ends were cut back, 2 bases at V and 11 bases at J, with 10 bases in the middle. The CDR3 loop spans 12 amino acids. The CDR3 sequence is CASSLSVGKQFF. Here the CDR3 DNA reads TGTGCCAGCAGCTTATCCGTCGGGAAGCAGTTCTTC.

This clonotype appeared many times. The chain is built from TRBV5-1 and TRBJ1-1; TRBD1 matches at 7 bases. The CDR3 sequence is 14 residues long. Germline V gene data show CDR1 as SGHRS and CDR2 as YFSETQ. Losses at the gene ends were 2 bases for V and 4 bases for J; bases not matched to a gene: 5. The CDR3 here is CASSLTGAATEAFF. CDR3 sequence (DNA): TGCGCCAGCAGCTTAACAGGGGCTGCCACTGAAGCTTTCTTT.

Many counts were recorded for this clonotype. In DNA form, the CDR3 reads TGCAGCGTTGGGGGGACTAGCGTATACAATGAGCAGTTCTTC. It translates to CSVGGTSVYNEQFF. The V call is TRBV29-1, the J call TRBJ2-1, with 10 bases lining up with TRBD2. CDR3 length: 14 residues. Germline V CDR1 and CDR2: SQVTM, ANQGSEA. The junction had 4 bases not matched to a gene; V was cut back by 4 bases and J by 4 bases.

The table lists this clonotype with a few counts. The chain recombines TRBV19 with TRBJ1-5; a weak D match, TRBD1 (5 bases). From germline, CDR1 is LNHDA and CDR2 SQIVND (reference sequence). The V and J ends lost 10 bases and 7 bases respectively, with 17 bases between them. This CDR3 is built from 13 residues. The DNA of the CDR3 is TGTGCCACCTCAGGGAACGCTCGACAGCCCCAGCATTTT. This sequence encodes CATSGNARQPQHF.